This TCR beta chain is drawn from a study of blood T cell repertoires in COVID-19. Assignment of participants to cohorts was predicated upon participant-reported clinical history. CDR3 length equals 14 residues. Germline CDR1 is LNHDA and CDR2 is SQIVND (reference sequence). The trim removed 6 bases at V and 10 bases at J, leaving 11 bases unmatched. In the authors' methods: Estimation of nucleated cell counts was performed using reference gene primer amplification. Produced via immunoSEQ multiplex PCR; TCRdb's table is partial and in-frame only. V, J and clone size are those of that table, while D and trimming were read from the DNA. The sample shows some 48,000 clones, about 78% of them seen only once.

Sequenced sample: PBMCs or T cells enriched from blood (not recorded which). The genes are TRBV19 and TRBJ1-4; 7 bases agree with TRBD1. The TCR comes from a woman in her fifties or sixties with acute COVID-19. The CDR3, as DNA: TGTGCCAGTAGAAGGACAGGAGGATCTGGAAAACTGTTTTTT. As protein: CASRRTGGSGKLFF.